Presented here are 26 T cell receptor beta chains from one specimen sequenced in a study of cytomegalovirus exposure and HLA in healthy donors. PCR was performed using 60 Vbeta and 13 Jbeta primers. This table comes from immunoSEQ multiplex PCR, and its TCRdb copy is limited to in-frame clones, with some not included. This table holds 150,000 to 200,000 clones, roughly 79% found once. The sample comprised PBMCs. The receptors here all came from a woman under 40 in good health and CMV-seropositive.

In its sample, this clone was seen a few times. V gene TRBV5-4 combines with J gene TRBJ2-6; no reliable D call. Germline V gives CDR1 SGHNT, CDR2 YYREEE (reference sequence). Trimming pared 5 bases from V and 0 bases from J, leaving 9 bases between. The CDR3 loop spans 15 amino acids. The CDR3 region is CASSSRNSGANVLTF. The CDR3 coding sequence is TGTGCCAGCAGTAGCCGGAACTCTGGGGCCAACGTCCTGACTTTC.

The chain recombines TRBV7-9 with TRBJ1-1, with D tentatively TRBD1 (6 bases). The CDR3 extends over 14 amino acids. CDR1 is SEHNR and CDR2 is FQNEAQ in the germline V gene (reference sequence). Trimming stripped 2 bases from V and 1 base from J, with 8 bases between. The CDR3 sequence: CASSLRGQNTEAFF. In DNA form, the CDR3 reads TGTGCCAGCAGCTTACGGGGACAGAACACTGAAGCTTTCTTT.

The V gene is TRBV27, the J gene TRBJ1-1, with a tentative D call TRBD1 (5 bases). V was trimmed by 8 bases and J by 3 bases, leaving 10 bases between them. The CDR3 is 12 residues long. Per germline, CDR1 MNHEY and CDR2 SMNVEV (reference sequence). The CDR3: CASGRGDTEAFF. For the CDR3, the DNA is TGTGCCAGCGGACGGGGGGACACTGAAGCTTTCTTT.

V and J are TRBV4-3 and TRBJ2-1; 12 nucleotides agree with TRBD2. The junction had 5 bases not matched to a gene; V was cut back by 4 bases and J by 7 bases. The CDR3 length is 15 residues. Germline values: CDR1 LGHNA, CDR2 YSLEER. In nucleotides, the CDR3 is TGCGCCAGCAGCCGGAGACTAGCGGGAGTGAATGAGCAGTTCTTC. The encoded protein is CASSRRLAGVNEQFF.

V usage is TRBV9 and J usage is TRBJ1-6; maybe TRBD1 (5 bases). Trimming pared 0 bases from V and 7 bases from J, leaving 8 bases between. Germline CDR1 and CDR2: SGDLS and YYNGEE. The CDR3 consists of 14 residues. CDR3 sequence (DNA): TGTGCCAGCAGCGTAGTGGGGGGAAATTCACCCCTCCACTTT. Its protein product is CASSVVGGNSPLHF.

The chain has TRBV7-2 and TRBJ2-1; TRBD2 matches 12 bases. V was clipped by 1 base and J by 7 bases; unmatched bases: 11. Germline-derived CDR1 and CDR2 are SGHTA and FQGNSA. The CDR3 is 18 amino acids. CDR3 residues: CASSLVGLAGGPRNEQFF. DNA of the CDR3: TGTGCCAGCAGCTTAGTAGGTCTAGCGGGGGGGCCCCGGAATGAGCAGTTCTTC.

The genes are TRBV4-1 and TRBJ1-3; 9 nucleotides agree with TRBD1. Trimming cost V 6 bases and J 8 bases; bases outside gene matches: 11. The CDR3 extends over 15 amino acids. CDR1 is MGHRA and CDR2 is YSYEKL in the germline V gene. CDR3 sequence: CASRSPGQGEDTIYF. CDR3 bases: TGCGCCAGCAGGAGCCCGGGACAGGGCGAGGACACCATATATTTT.

The rearrangement uses TRBV7-9 and TRBJ2-3; 12 positions match TRBD1. V lost 3 bases, J lost 5 bases, and 3 bases stayed unmatched. From germline, CDR1 is SEHNR and CDR2 FQNEAQ (reference sequence). The CDR3 sequence is 15 residues long. The CDR3 DNA reads TGTGCCAGCAGCTTGGGACAGGGGGCCGAAGATACGCAGTATTTT. Translating gives CASSLGQGAEDTQYF.

The CDR3 DNA reads as TGTGCCAGCAGCCTATGGGGGGGCAACACAGATACGCAGTATTTT. It encodes CASSLWGGNTDTQYF. The chain is built from TRBV9 and TRBJ2-3, with TRBD2 as a possible D gene (7 bases). The germline CDR1 and CDR2 sequences are SGDLS and YYNGEE. V lost 4 bases, J lost 2 bases, and 14 bases lay in between. This CDR3 contains 15 residues.

The rearrangement joins TRBV5-1 to TRBJ1-2, with D perhaps TRBD1 (6 bases). Trimming removed 7 bases from V and 2 bases from J, with 15 bases in between. The V gene's germline CDR1 is SGHRS and CDR2 YFSETQ. The CDR3 consists of 14 residues. CDR3 in amino acids: CASRAETGNYGYTF. Here the CDR3 DNA reads TGCGCCAGCCGCGCGGAAACAGGGAACTATGGCTACACCTTC.

V is TRBV7-9 and J is TRBJ2-7; no clear D gene. The V end was cut by 3 bases, the J end by 6 bases, with 12 bases between. This CDR3 has 13 residues. Germline V gene sequence: CDR1 SEHNR, CDR2 FQNEAQ (reference sequence). The CDR3 DNA reads TGTGCCAGCAGCTTTTCGACAATCTCCGAGCAGTACTTC. It yields the protein CASSFSTISEQYF.

J is TRBJ1-4 and V is TRBV5-1; 8 nucleotides line up with TRBD1. Germline CDR1 and CDR2: SGHRS and YFSETQ. Germline trimming cut 4 bases from V and 3 bases from J; bases unmatched to any gene: 17. This CDR3 has 19 amino acids. The CDR3 loop is CASSRSSRTGHLANEKLFF. The CDR3 DNA reads as TGCGCCAGCAGCCGTAGCTCCAGGACAGGGCACCTCGCTAATGAAAAACTGTTTTTT. Full variable domain (outside the CDR3, taken from reference TRBV5-1 and TRBJ1-4): KAGVTQTPRYLIKTRGQQVTLSCSPISGHRSVSWYQQTPGQGLQFLFEYFSETQRNKGNFPGRFSGRQFSNSRSEMNVSTLELGDSALYLCASSRSSRTGHLANEKLFFGSGTQLSVL.

V usage is TRBV10-3 and J usage is TRBJ1-2, with TRBD1 as a possible D gene (6 bases). Trimming removed 9 bases from V and 4 bases from J, with 12 bases in between. Looked up from germline, CDR1 is ENHRY and CDR2 is SYGVKD. The CDR3 has 12 residues. CDR3 in amino acids: CAISGTPYGYTF. Here the CDR3 DNA reads TGTGCCATATCCGGGACACCCTATGGCTACACCTTC.

The chain uses TRBV27 and TRBJ2-7, with 12 bases identical to TRBD2. V shed 6 bases, J shed 3 bases, and the junction held 12 bases outside the gene matches. The CDR3 length is 17 residues. Germline V gene sequence: CDR1 MNHEY, CDR2 SMNVEV (reference sequence). Here the CDR3 DNA reads TGTGCCAGCAGACCCCGAGGACTAGCGGGAAGTTACTACGAGCAGTACTTC. Translating gives CASRPRGLAGSYYEQYF.

The rearrangement joins TRBV13 to TRBJ1-1; D may be TRBD1 (5 bases). Per the germline V gene, CDR1 is PRHDT and CDR2 is FYEKMQ (reference sequence). The CDR3 has 14 amino acids. Trimming pared 5 bases from V and 11 bases from J, leaving 21 bases between. In DNA, the CDR3 is TGTGCCAGCAGCCCCTGGGACTGGCGTCAAAAGGCTTTCTTT. Protein sequence: CASSPWDWRQKAFF.

The chain combines TRBV5-4 with TRBJ1-2; unclear D gene. With 4 bases removed from V and 8 bases from J, the gap between germline ends came to 21 bases. The germline V gene has CDR1 SGHNT and CDR2 YYREEE (reference sequence). CDR3 length: 15 amino acids. The CDR3 sequence: CASSQMTQKSWGYTF. The CDR3 nucleotides read TGTGCCAGCAGCCAGATGACTCAAAAGTCGTGGGGCTACACCTTC. The variable domain in full, completed from reference TRBV5-4 and TRBJ1-2, reads ETGVTQSPTHLIKTRGQQVTLRCSSQSGHNTVSWYQQALGQGPQFIFQYYREEENGRGNFPPRFSGLQFPNYSSELNVNALELDDSALYLCASSQMTQKSWGYTFGSGTRLTVV.

The V gene is TRBV19, the J gene TRBJ1-1, with unresolved D. Germline loops: CDR1 LNHDA, CDR2 SQIVND (reference sequence). The CDR3 sequence is 13 residues long. Trimming removed 0 bases at V and 6 bases at J, with 8 bases between. CDR3 sequence: CASSIDRVSEAFF. For the CDR3, the DNA is TGTGCCAGTAGTATAGATCGGGTGTCTGAAGCTTTCTTT.

This clone was counted between two and nine times. The CDR3 is CASSLAAGNRMNTEAFF. Here the CDR3 DNA reads TGTGCCAGCAGCTTGGCGGCAGGGAACAGGATGAACACTGAAGCTTTCTTT. The V call is TRBV5-6, the J call TRBJ1-1; tentatively, D is TRBD1 (5 bases). The CDR3 length is 17 residues. In germline, CDR1 is SGHDT, CDR2 YYEEEE. Trimming removed 0 bases at V and 0 bases at J, with 15 bases between.

The chain joins TRBV27 to TRBJ2-1; D may be TRBD2 (5 bases). The CDR3 is 14 amino acids. Germline CDR1 and CDR2: MNHEY and SMNVEV (reference sequence). V lost 6 bases, J lost 5 bases, and 14 bases lay in between. In DNA form, the CDR3 reads TGTGCCAGCAGAGGAGGAGCGGTTGACAATGAGCAGTTCTTC. Translated: CASRGGAVDNEQFF.

The rearrangement uses TRBV30 and TRBJ2-7, with D possibly matching TRBD2 (6 bases). CDR1 is GTSNPN, CDR2 SVGIG, per germline (reference sequence). The CDR3 is 13 amino acids. V was shortened by 0 bases and J by 1 base, with 7 bases between the two germline ends. The CDR3 DNA sequence: TGTGCCTGGAGTGTTGGAGGGTCCTACGAGCAGTACTTC. Its translation is CAWSVGGSYEQYF.

V is TRBV18 and J is TRBJ2-2, with 7 bases fitting TRBD1. V dropped 5 bases and J dropped 1; count of bases not matched to a gene: 4. Germline assignment: CDR1 KGHSH and CDR2 LQKENI. This CDR3 is built from 15 residues. The CDR3 DNA is TGTGCCAGCTCAACGACAGGGAAGAACACCGGGGAGCTGTTTTTT. Its protein is CASSTTGKNTGELFF.

The chain recombines TRBV7-6 with TRBJ2-5; D uncertain. The ends were cut back, 1 base at V and 2 bases at J, with 5 bases in the middle. Germline CDR1 SGHVS, CDR2 FNYEAQ. The CDR3 extends over 13 amino acids. This CDR3 reads CASSLGQQETQYF. The CDR3 DNA reads as TGTGCCAGCAGCTTAGGGCAGCAAGAGACCCAGTACTTC.

The chain couples TRBV19 to TRBJ2-7; 7 nucleotides line up with TRBD2. CDR1 and CDR2 (germline): LNHDA, SQIVND (reference sequence). Unmatched junction bases numbered 15, after V lost 5 bases and J lost 5 bases. The CDR3 runs 16 residues. The CDR3 region is CASSLRGGTISNEQYF. The CDR3 coding sequence is TGTGCCAGTAGTCTGCGGGGAGGGACTATTTCGAACGAGCAGTACTTC. The full variable domain, completed using reference TRBV19 and TRBJ2-7, is DGGITQSPKYLFRKEGQNVTLSCEQNLNHDAMYWYRQDPGQGLRLIYYSQIVNDFQKGDIAEGYSVSREKKESFPLTVTSAQKNPTAFYLCASSLRGGTISNEQYFGPGTRLTVT.

The chain is built from TRBV19 and TRBJ1-5; D is uncertain. V lost 3 bases to trimming and J lost 4 bases, with 10 bases between them. CDR1 is LNHDA, CDR2 SQIVND, per germline (reference sequence). There are 14 residues in the CDR3. CDR3 nucleotide sequence: TGTGCCAGTAGTATGGGGTCGGGAAATCAGCCCCAGCATTTT. Amino acid sequence: CASSMGSGNQPQHF. Drawing the rest from reference TRBV19 and TRBJ1-5, the complete variable domain is DGGITQSPKYLFRKEGQNVTLSCEQNLNHDAMYWYRQDPGQGLRLIYYSQIVNDFQKGDIAEGYSVSREKKESFPLTVTSAQKNPTAFYLCASSMGSGNQPQHFGDGTRLSIL.

This rearrangement joins TRBV9 to TRBJ2-7, with TRBD2 matching over 7 bases. Trimming at V came to 3 bases and at J to 0 bases, leaving 0 bases not matched to a gene. The germline gives CDR1 SGDLS, CDR2 YYNGEE. CDR3 length: 13 amino acids. The CDR3 DNA reads as TGTGCCAGCAGCGCGGGAGGCTCCTACGAGCAGTACTTC. This encodes CASSAGGSYEQYF.

V usage is TRBV9 and J usage is TRBJ2-5; perhaps TRBD1 as D (5 bases). Trimming took off 5 bases at V and 0 bases at J, with 11 bases between the two ends. This CDR3 has 14 residues. Per germline, CDR1 SGDLS and CDR2 YYNGEE. The CDR3 nucleotides read TGTGCCAGCAGTCTTCAGGGTAACCAAGAGACCCAGTACTTC. This codes for CASSLQGNQETQYF.